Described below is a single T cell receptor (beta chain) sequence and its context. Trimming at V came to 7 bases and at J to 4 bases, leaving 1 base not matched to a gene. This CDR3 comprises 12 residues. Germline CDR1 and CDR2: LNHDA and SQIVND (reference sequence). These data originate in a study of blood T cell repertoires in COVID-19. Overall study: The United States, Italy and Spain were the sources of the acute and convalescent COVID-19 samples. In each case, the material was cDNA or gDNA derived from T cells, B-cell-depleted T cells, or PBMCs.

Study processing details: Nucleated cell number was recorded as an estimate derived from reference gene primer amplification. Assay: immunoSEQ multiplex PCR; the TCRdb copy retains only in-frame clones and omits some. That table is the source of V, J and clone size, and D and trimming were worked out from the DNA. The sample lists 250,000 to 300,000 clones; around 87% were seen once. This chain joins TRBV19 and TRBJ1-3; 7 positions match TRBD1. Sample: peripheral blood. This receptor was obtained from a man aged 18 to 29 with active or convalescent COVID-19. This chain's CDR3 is CASKTGGNTIYF. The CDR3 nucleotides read TGTGCCAGTAAGACAGGGGGAAACACCATATATTTT. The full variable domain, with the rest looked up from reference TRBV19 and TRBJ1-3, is DGGITQSPKYLFRKEGQNVTLSCEQNLNHDAMYWYRQDPGQGLRLIYYSQIVNDFQKGDIAEGYSVSREKKESFPLTVTSAQKNPTAFYLCASKTGGNTIYFGEGSWLTVV.